The 27 T cell receptor beta chains reported below all come from one sample, sequenced in a study of post-analysis software for immune sequencing data. Study outcomes and limitations: Roughly five TRBV segments appeared more often in patients than in controls, and TRBV5-6, TRBV5-1 and TRBV20-1 were among these.

Which antigens these TCRs recognize remains unknown. Unique molecular identifiers were present in the TCR beta cDNA libraries. From the PCR reads, TCRdb called clonotypes with MiXCR, one entry per CDR3 protein. Among hundreds of thousands of distinct CDR3 sequences listed, approximately 59% were seen once. Specimen: blood. Source of these receptors: a girl aged 2 to 9 with multiple sclerosis.

This clonotype has a handful of counts. The V gene is TRBV12-3 or TRBV12-4, the J gene TRBJ2-1, with 7 bases fitting TRBD2. The CDR3 consists of 12 residues. The J segment lost 9 bases and the V segment lost 2 bases, leaving 1 base of the junction unmatched. The CDR3 sequence is CASSLTGGEQFF. The CDR3 DNA reads as TGTGCCAGCAGTTTAACGGGAGGTGAGCAGTTCTTC.

The chain recombines TRBV12-3 or TRBV12-4 with TRBJ2-1, with TRBD2 matching 9 bases. This CDR3 has 16 amino acids. Losses at the gene ends were 4 bases for V and 8 bases for J; bases not matched to a gene: 12. CDR3 sequence: CASSSSAGGTGDEQFF. Here the CDR3 DNA reads TGTGCCAGCAGTTCAAGCGCGGGAGGGACGGGCGATGAGCAGTTCTTC.

This sequence joins TRBV20-1 and TRBJ1-2; D is ambiguous. This CDR3 is built from 14 residues. Germline values: CDR1 DFQATT, CDR2 SNEGSKA (reference sequence). Trimming took off 4 bases at V and 2 bases at J, with 14 bases between the two ends. The CDR3 spells CSANWAGENYGYTF. Here the CDR3 DNA reads TGCAGTGCTAATTGGGCAGGTGAAAACTATGGCTACACCTTC.

This sequence joins TRBV10-3 and TRBJ1-5; 7 bases fit TRBD1. The CDR3 covers 13 residues. Germline trimming cut 6 bases from V and 4 bases from J; bases unmatched to any gene: 3. Germline-derived CDR1 and CDR2 are ENHRY and SYGVKD. The CDR3, as DNA: TGTGCCATCAGAACAGGGGAGAATCAGCCCCAGCATTTT. Residues: CAIRTGENQPQHF.

The rearrangement uses TRBV11-2 and TRBJ2-3; TRBD2 aligns across 8 bases. This CDR3 is 17 amino acids long. After removal of 5 bases from V and 8 bases from J, the junction contained 18 bases not matched to a gene. Germline CDR1 is SGHAT and CDR2 is FQNNGV. As DNA, the CDR3 is TGTGCCAGCAGCAAACCGGGACTAGTAGCGCCAGGGGTTACGCAGTATTTT. This encodes CASSKPGLVAPGVTQYF.

J is TRBJ2-1 and V is TRBV4-2, with TRBD2 matching 12 bases. CDR1 is LGHNA, CDR2 YNFKEQ, per germline. The CDR3 length is 14 residues. V was pared by 3 bases and J by 10 bases, with 4 bases of the junction left unmatched. CDR3 in DNA: TGTGCCAGCAGCCAGGTCCTAGCGGGGGGGGAGCAGTTCTTC. It codes for CASSQVLAGGEQFF.

This clonotype was observed at least ten times. The chain carries TRBV12-3 or TRBV12-4 and TRBJ1-5; D is unresolved. CDR3 length: 13 amino acids. Trimming stripped 6 bases from V and 1 base from J, with 7 bases between. The CDR3 bases are TGTGCCAGCAGCCTCACCAGCAATCAGCCCCAGCATTTT. Protein: CASSLTSNQPQHF.

The rearrangement uses TRBV10-3 and TRBJ2-7; the D gene is possibly TRBD2 (6 bases). Germline CDR1 ENHRY, CDR2 SYGVKD. Between the trimmed V and J ends, which lost 2 bases and 0 bases, there was a span of 8 bases. The CDR3 totals 14 residues. The CDR3 loop is CAISEEGLSYEQYF. CDR3 sequence (DNA): TGTGCCATCAGTGAGGAGGGACTCTCCTACGAGCAGTACTTC.

CDR3 sequence reads: CATSKRETQYF. In DNA form, the CDR3 reads TGTGCCACCAGTAAGCGGGAGACCCAGTACTTC. This chain links TRBV24-1 with TRBJ2-5; the D gene is possibly TRBD2 (5 bases). This CDR3 is 11 amino acids long. V was cut by 6 bases and J by 5 bases, with 6 bases left in between. The V gene's germline CDR1 is KGHDR and CDR2 SFDVKD.

This clonotype was detected a few times. The V call is TRBV7-9, the J call TRBJ2-7; D might be TRBD1 (5 bases). The germline CDR1 and CDR2 sequences are SEHNR and FQNEAQ (reference sequence). This CDR3 region has 13 residues. Trimming stripped 6 bases from V and 7 bases from J, with 16 bases between. This CDR3 reads CASRPDNLGEQYF. CDR3 DNA sequence: TGTGCCAGCAGACCGGACAATCTGGGGGAGCAGTACTTC.

J is TRBJ2-7 and V is TRBV20-1, with 8 bases identical to TRBD1. From germline, CDR1 is DFQATT and CDR2 SNEGSKA (reference sequence). This CDR3 has 14 residues. With 3 bases clipped from V and 3 bases from J, the junction kept 7 bases outside the gene matches. Here the CDR3 DNA reads TGCAGTGCTAGGAACGACAGGGGTGGCTACGAGCAGTACTTC. Translated, it gives CSARNDRGGYEQYF.

The chain combines TRBV7-2 with TRBJ2-3; maybe TRBD1 (5 bases). Germline CDR1 is SGHTA and CDR2 is FQGNSA. Trimming removed 3 bases from V and 2 bases from J, with 12 bases in between. The CDR3 consists of 15 residues. The chain's CDR3 is CASSFRVGDTDTQYF. CDR3 DNA: TGTGCCAGCAGCTTCAGGGTTGGGGACACAGATACGCAGTATTTT.

The rearrangement uses TRBV11-2 and TRBJ2-2; 7 bases align to TRBD2. The CDR3 totals 17 residues. Germline-derived CDR1 and CDR2 are SGHAT and FQNNGV. With V trimmed by 1 base and J by 8 bases, 13 bases remained unmatched. The DNA of the CDR3 is TGTGCCAGCAGCTTAGCCCTGCGGGAGAAGGTTCTTGGGGAGCTGTTTTTT. This translates into CASSLALREKVLGELFF.

The chain uses TRBV20-1 and TRBJ1-2; a possible D gene is TRBD1 (5 bases). Germline V gene lookup returns CDR1 DFQATT and CDR2 SNEGSKA (reference sequence). V lost 5 bases and J lost 0, with 19 bases in between. This CDR3 is 16 amino acids long. Here the CDR3 reads CSAPVGAKGTNYGYTF. The CDR3 DNA is TGCAGTGCTCCCGTCGGGGCAAAAGGGACTAACTATGGCTACACCTTC.

The V call is TRBV7-2, the J call TRBJ1-1; no firm D call. CDR3 length: 16 residues. The V end was cut by 1 base, the J end by 0 bases, with 12 bases between. CDR1 is SGHTA and CDR2 is FQGNSA in the germline V gene. The CDR3 sequence is CASSLGLSGLNTEAFF. DNA of the CDR3: TGTGCCAGCAGCTTAGGTCTTTCAGGATTGAACACTGAAGCTTTCTTT.

The V gene is TRBV2, the J gene TRBJ1-2, with D hard to call. Trimming took off 3 bases at V and 2 bases at J, with 7 bases between the two ends. Germline lookup yields CDR1 SNHLY and CDR2 FYNNEI. The CDR3 loop spans 13 amino acids. This chain's CDR3 is CASSDEANYGYTF. The CDR3 DNA is TGTGCCAGCAGTGATGAGGCGAACTATGGCTACACCTTC.

V gene TRBV20-1 combines with J gene TRBJ2-3; no clear D gene. V lost 5 bases, J lost 0 bases, and 15 bases lay in between. This CDR3 comprises 15 residues. CDR1 DFQATT and CDR2 SNEGSKA come from the germline V gene (reference sequence). DNA for the CDR3: TGCAGTGCTGCCCCCCCACTCCGTAGCACAGATACGCAGTATTTT. This codes for CSAAPPLRSTDTQYF.

Only a few counts were recorded for this clonotype. The chain couples TRBV27 to TRBJ2-7; no firm D call. The V gene lost 8 bases and the J gene lost 0 bases, with 11 bases spanning the gap. The germline V gene encodes CDR1 MNHEY and CDR2 SMNVEV (reference sequence). This CDR3 has 13 amino acids. CDR3 region: CASGRRHSYEQYF. The CDR3 DNA reads TGTGCCAGCGGCCGCAGGCACTCCTACGAGCAGTACTTC.

The rearrangement links TRBV5-1 to TRBJ2-7; D is ambiguous. This CDR3 spans 13 amino acids. Germline V CDR1 and CDR2: SGHRS, YFSETQ. The V gene lost 0 bases and the J gene lost 5 bases, with 9 bases spanning the gap. DNA of the CDR3: TGCGCCAGCAGCTTGGAGGGCCTCCACGAGCAGTACTTC. It codes for CASSLEGLHEQYF.

The genes are TRBV13 and TRBJ2-3; tentatively, D is TRBD1 (5 bases). The CDR3 spans 17 residues. Trimming pared 4 bases from V and 4 bases from J, leaving 21 bases between. Germline lookup yields CDR1 PRHDT and CDR2 FYEKMQ (reference sequence). The DNA for the CDR3 is TGTGCCAGCAGCTCACCCCTTAGGAGCAGGGTCGCAGATACGCAGTATTTT. It encodes CASSSPLRSRVADTQYF.

The J gene is TRBJ2-5, the V gene TRBV10-2; TRBD2 is a possible D gene (5 bases). Germline CDR1 WSHSY, CDR2 SAAADI. Trimming stripped 3 bases from V and 5 bases from J, with 16 bases between. The CDR3 runs 15 residues. CDR3 DNA sequence: TGCGCCAGCAGTGATAGGATCGAGCGAGGGGAGACCCAGTACTTC. Residues: CASSDRIERGETQYF.

V and J are TRBV6-1 and TRBJ2-7; no clear D. Germline assignment: CDR1 MNHNS and CDR2 SASEGT. Trimming took 0 bases from V and 2 from J, leaving 11 bases between them. This CDR3 has 15 amino acids. CDR3 DNA sequence: TGTGCCAGCAGTGAAGCGGCCGGAGTCACCTACGAGCAGTACTTC. This encodes CASSEAAGVTYEQYF.

CDR3: CASRDREVTEAFF. In DNA form, the CDR3 reads TGCGCCAGCAGGGACAGGGAGGTGACTGAAGCTTTCTTT. This chain connects TRBV5-1 to TRBJ1-1; 8 nucleotides line up with TRBD1. The V gene end was trimmed by 5 bases and the J gene end by 5 bases; junction bases not matched to a gene: 5. This CDR3 is built from 13 residues. The germline gives CDR1 SGHRS, CDR2 YFSETQ.

The rearrangement uses TRBV7-9 and TRBJ2-7; TRBD1 agrees at 7 bases. Germline V gene lookup returns CDR1 SEHNR and CDR2 FQNEAQ (reference sequence). The CDR3 is 15 residues long. V lost 1 base, J lost 2 bases, and 5 bases stayed unmatched. CDR3 coding DNA: TGTGCCAGCAGCTTAGAAAGACAGGGACCCTACGAGCAGTACTTC. Translating it yields CASSLERQGPYEQYF.

This chain connects TRBV29-1 to TRBJ2-5; the match to TRBD1 covers 9 bases. V lost 7 bases, J lost 5 bases, and 5 bases stayed unmatched. The length of the CDR3 is 12 residues. Germline CDR1 is SQVTM and CDR2 is ANQGSEA. The chain's CDR3 is CSANRGRETQYF. The CDR3 coding sequence is TGCAGCGCGAACAGGGGGCGTGAGACCCAGTACTTC.

The CDR3 reads CSARDQSSGGNEQFF. CDR3 DNA: TGCAGTGCTAGAGATCAATCCAGCGGGGGAAATGAGCAGTTCTTC. The chain links TRBV20-1 to TRBJ2-1; 8 bases are shared with TRBD2. This CDR3 is built from 15 residues. J was trimmed by 7 bases and V by 0 bases; bases with no gene match: 8. From germline, CDR1 is DFQATT and CDR2 SNEGSKA (reference sequence).

This rearrangement joins TRBV12-3 or TRBV12-4 to TRBJ1-2; TRBD1 aligns across 7 bases. V dropped 6 bases and J dropped 6; count of bases not matched to a gene: 7. The CDR3 has 13 amino acids. In DNA, the CDR3 is TGTGCCAGCAGCCCTGACAGGGTCCATGGCTACACCTTC. Protein sequence: CASSPDRVHGYTF.